This section outlines one TCR beta chain sequence together with its context. Its target is unknown. The sample is drawn from a study of cytomegalovirus exposure and HLA in healthy donors. Whole-study findings and limits: Most TCR beta V segments were productive about 87% or about 30% of the time in an earlier analysis. Donors belonging to an Asian-associated ancestry cluster reportedly showed fewer N-insertions in productive TCRs than the roughly 680-donor mean, according to what a later analysis found.

V was clipped by 3 bases and J by 6 bases, with 9 bases between them. Germline assignment: CDR1 MDHEN and CDR2 SYDVKM. The CDR3 sequence is 12 residues long. The PCR had 60 Vbeta and 13 Jbeta primers. The repertoire was sequenced with immunoSEQ multiplex PCR; TCRdb's copy has only in-frame clones and lacks some. The sample lists over 85,000 clones; around 73% were seen once. V and J are TRBV28 and TRBJ2-7; no firm D call. The receptor was isolated from a female donor in good health and CMV-seronegative. Specimen: PBMCs. The CDR3 region is CASSLRPGEQYF. CDR3 bases: TGTGCCAGCAGTTTGCGGCCCGGCGAGCAGTACTTC. Variable domain in full (rest from reference TRBV28 and TRBJ2-7): DVKVTQSSRYLVKRTGEKVFLECVQDMDHENMFWYRQDPGLGLRLIYFSYDVKMKEKGDIPEGYSVSREKKERFSLILESASTNQTSMYLCASSLRPGEQYFGPGTRLTVT.